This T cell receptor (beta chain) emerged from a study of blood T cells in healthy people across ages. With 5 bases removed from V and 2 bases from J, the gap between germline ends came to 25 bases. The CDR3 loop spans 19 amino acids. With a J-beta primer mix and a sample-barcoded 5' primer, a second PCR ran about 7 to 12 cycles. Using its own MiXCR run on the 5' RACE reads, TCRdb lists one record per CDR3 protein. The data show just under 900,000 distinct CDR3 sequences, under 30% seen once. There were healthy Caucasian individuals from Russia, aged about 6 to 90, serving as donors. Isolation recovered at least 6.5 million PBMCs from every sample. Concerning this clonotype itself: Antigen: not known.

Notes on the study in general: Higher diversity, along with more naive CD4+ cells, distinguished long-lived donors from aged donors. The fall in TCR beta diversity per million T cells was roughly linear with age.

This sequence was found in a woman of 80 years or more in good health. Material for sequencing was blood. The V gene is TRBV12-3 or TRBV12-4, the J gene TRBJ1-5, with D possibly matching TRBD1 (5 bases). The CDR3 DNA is TGTGCCAGCAGTCCATCCTGGTGGACGGCCCGAGGGGGCAATCAGCCCCAGCATTTT. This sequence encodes CASSPSWWTARGGNQPQHF.